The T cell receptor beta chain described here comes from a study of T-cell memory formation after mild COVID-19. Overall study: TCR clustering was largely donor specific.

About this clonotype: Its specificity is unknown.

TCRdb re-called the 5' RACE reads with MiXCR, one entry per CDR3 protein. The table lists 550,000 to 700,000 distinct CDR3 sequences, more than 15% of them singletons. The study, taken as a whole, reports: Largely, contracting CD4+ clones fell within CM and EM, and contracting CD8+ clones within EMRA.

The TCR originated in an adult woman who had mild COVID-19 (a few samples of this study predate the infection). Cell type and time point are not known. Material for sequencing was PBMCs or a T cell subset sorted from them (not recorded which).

The CDR3 protein is CSVRLAGGETQYF. CDR3 coding DNA: TGCAGCGTGAGACTAGCGGGTGGTGAGACCCAGTACTTC. This chain joins TRBV29-1 and TRBJ2-5; 10 bases fit TRBD2. The CDR3 contains 13 residues. CDR1 is SQVTM, CDR2 ANQGSEA, per germline. V lost 6 bases to trimming and J lost 5 bases; unmatched junction nucleotides: 6.